These 23 T cell receptor beta chains originate from one sample sequenced in a study of cytomegalovirus exposure and HLA in healthy donors. Measured with immunoSEQ multiplex PCR; TCRdb has only the in-frame clones, and not every one. The sample carries approximately 76,000 clones, around 94% recorded once. Sample: PBMCs. All receptors come from a woman aged 18-29 years in good health and CMV-seronegative.

This chain joins TRBV11-2 and TRBJ2-7, with TRBD2 matching 11 bases. The CDR3 has 14 amino acids. J gave up 3 bases and V 6 bases, and 4 bases lay outside the gene matches. Germline V gives CDR1 SGHAT, CDR2 FQNNGV. Here the CDR3 reads CASSYGTSGYEQYF. The CDR3 DNA reads TGTGCCAGCAGTTACGGGACTAGCGGCTACGAGCAGTACTTC.

V is TRBV19 and J is TRBJ2-6; D gene unclear. V shed 6 bases and J shed 0 bases, with 6 bases lying between them. The CDR3 loop spans 14 amino acids. Germline CDR1 reads LNHDA; CDR2 reads SQIVND (reference sequence). The CDR3 DNA reads as TGTGCCAGTAGCCGACTCTCTGGGGCCAACGTCCTGACTTTC. The encoded protein is CASSRLSGANVLTF.

This sequence joins TRBV19 and TRBJ1-5, with TRBD1 matching over 10 bases. Germline V gives CDR1 LNHDA, CDR2 SQIVND (reference sequence). Germline trimming cut 5 bases from V and 5 bases from J; bases unmatched to any gene: 12. The CDR3 is 17 residues long. CDR3 nucleotide sequence: TGTGCCAGTAGTTTATGGTCCGGGACAGGGGACGATCAGCCCCAGCATTTT. This encodes CASSLWSGTGDDQPQHF.

CDR3 in amino acids: CASSEASSSGELFF. The CDR3 nucleotides read TGCGCCAGCAGTGAAGCTAGCAGCTCCGGGGAGCTGTTTTTT. This rearrangement joins TRBV10-2 to TRBJ2-2; tentatively, D is TRBD2 (5 bases). The CDR3 has 14 amino acids. The germline V gene has CDR1 WSHSY and CDR2 SAAADI. The ends were cut back, 3 bases at V and 6 bases at J, with 11 bases in the middle.

This rearrangement joins TRBV4-1 to TRBJ2-2, with 7 nucleotides matching TRBD2. Looked up from germline, CDR1 is MGHRA and CDR2 is YSYEKL. The CDR3 is made up of 19 amino acids. Trimming at V came to 4 bases and at J to 4 bases, leaving 18 bases not matched to a gene. Here the CDR3 reads CASSLSTVWGGPGTGELFF. DNA of the CDR3: TGCGCCAGCAGCCTTTCGACCGTTTGGGGAGGGCCGGGCACCGGGGAGCTGTTTTTT.

The genes are TRBV27 and TRBJ1-6; D unclear. Germline V gives CDR1 MNHEY, CDR2 SMNVEV (reference sequence). The CDR3 covers 14 residues. Trimming removed 5 bases at V and 8 bases at J, with 13 bases between. The CDR3 loop is CASSKVAQYSPLHF. The CDR3 nucleotides are TGTGCCAGCAGTAAAGTCGCCCAGTATTCACCCCTCCACTTT.

This rearrangement joins TRBV28 to TRBJ2-2; TRBD1 matches at 10 bases. The CDR3 runs 17 residues. V was clipped by 6 bases and J by 6 bases; unmatched bases: 13. Germline CDR1 reads MDHEN; CDR2 reads SYDVKM. The CDR3 loop is CASRAWTGGGPSGELFF. For the CDR3, the DNA is TGTGCCAGCAGGGCCTGGACAGGGGGGGGACCGTCCGGGGAGCTGTTTTTT.

This sequence joins TRBV4-1 and TRBJ2-7, with 7 bases aligning to TRBD1. The CDR3 covers 16 residues. The trim removed 3 bases at V and 7 bases at J, leaving 15 bases unmatched. CDR1 MGHRA and CDR2 YSYEKL come from the germline V gene. CDR3 coding DNA: TGCGCCAGCAGCCAGAAAAGGGACAGCGGTGTCGGGGAGCAGTACTTC. Its protein is CASSQKRDSGVGEQYF.

This clone appeared once. V usage is TRBV7-8 and J usage is TRBJ2-1; a weak D match, TRBD2 (5 bases). V dropped 8 bases and J dropped 9 bases, with 20 bases sitting between them. The CDR3 runs 14 residues. Germline assignment: CDR1 SGHVS and CDR2 FQNEAQ. In nucleotides, the CDR3 is TGTGCCAGCCAGAGGGAGCTGCTATGGAGTGAGCAGTTCTTC. As protein: CASQRELLWSEQFF.

The V call is TRBV7-6, the J call TRBJ2-7; 10 nucleotides line up with TRBD2. Germline CDR1 SGHVS, CDR2 FNYEAQ. The junction had 15 bases not matched to a gene; V was cut back by 5 bases and J by 5 bases. This CDR3 comprises 17 residues. The CDR3 region has the DNA TGTGCCAGCAGCCCCTTTTCCTTCCTAGCGGGAGAAGACGAGCAGTACTTC. This translates into CASSPFSFLAGEDEQYF.

This chain joins TRBV30 and TRBJ2-1; D gene uncertain. V was pared by 0 bases and J by 3 bases, with 15 bases between. The germline V gene has CDR1 GTSNPN and CDR2 SVGIG (reference sequence). This CDR3 has 16 amino acids. Written as DNA, the CDR3 is TGTGCCTGGAGTGTAATCGGCGACACCCGCTACAATGAGCAGTTCTTC. This gives the protein CAWSVIGDTRYNEQFF. The full variable domain, rest sourced from reference TRBV30 and TRBJ2-1, is SQTIHQWPATLVQPVGSPLSLECTVEGTSNPNLYWYRQAAGRGLQLLFYSVGIGQISSEVPQNLSASRPQDRQFILSSKKLLLSDSGFYLCAWSVIGDTRYNEQFFGPGTRLTVL.

The genes are TRBV4-1 and TRBJ2-7, with TRBD2 as a possible D gene (6 bases). This CDR3 contains 16 residues. CDR1 and CDR2 from the germline V gene are MGHRA and YSYEKL. Between the trimmed V and J ends, which lost 0 bases and 0 bases, there was a span of 12 bases. DNA of the CDR3: TGCGCCAGCAGCCAAGAAGCGGCGGGACCCTCCTACGAGCAGTACTTC. This gives the protein CASSQEAAGPSYEQYF.

The genes are TRBV7-2 and TRBJ1-5, with TRBD1 identical over 10 bases. The V gene end was trimmed by 5 bases and the J gene end by 3 bases; junction bases not matched to a gene: 4. CDR3 length equals 15 residues. Per the germline V gene, CDR1 is SGHTA and CDR2 is FQGNSA. DNA of the CDR3: TGTGCCAGCAGCCCGGACAGGGGGTACAATCAGCCCCAGCATTTT. Translated, it gives CASSPDRGYNQPQHF.

This rearrangement joins TRBV5-1 to TRBJ2-7, with 9 bases matching TRBD1. Germline V gene lookup returns CDR1 SGHRS and CDR2 YFSETQ. The CDR3 has 15 amino acids. V lost 3 bases to trimming and J lost 3 bases; unmatched junction nucleotides: 7. CDR3 loop: CASSSEDRGFYEQYF. CDR3 DNA: TGCGCCAGCAGCTCGGAGGACAGGGGATTCTACGAGCAGTACTTC.

The chain has TRBV2 and TRBJ1-2, with a tentative D call TRBD1 (5 bases). The V and J ends lost 7 bases and 7 bases respectively, with 10 bases between them. The CDR3 contains 11 residues. Germline CDR1 and CDR2: SNHLY and FYNNEI. CDR3 in DNA: TGTGCCAGCACCTACGGGGGTGGCTACACCTTC. Protein: CASTYGGGYTF.

V usage is TRBV2 and J usage is TRBJ2-7; TRBD1 agrees at 9 bases. V lost 6 bases to trimming and J lost 2 bases; unmatched junction nucleotides: 5. This CDR3 spans 14 amino acids. The germline V gene has CDR1 SNHLY and CDR2 FYNNEI. The CDR3 region is CASRSGTGTYEQYF. CDR3 nucleotide sequence: TGTGCCAGCAGGTCCGGGACAGGGACCTACGAGCAGTACTTC. Variable domain in full (rest from reference TRBV2 and TRBJ2-7): EPEVTQTPSHQVTQMGQEVILRCVPISNHLYFYWYRQILGQKVEFLVSFYNNEISEKSEIFDDQFSVERPDGSNFTLKIRSTKLEDSAMYFCASRSGTGTYEQYFGPGTRLTVT.

The chain carries TRBV15 and TRBJ1-4; D gene ambiguous. Germline loops: CDR1 LNHNV, CDR2 YYDKDF (reference sequence). Trimming took 1 base from V and 5 from J, leaving 8 bases between them. The CDR3 loop spans 14 amino acids. The CDR3 is CATSRVTGNEKLFF. The CDR3 DNA sequence: TGTGCCACCAGCAGAGTGACGGGGAATGAAAAACTGTTTTTT.

This chain links TRBV2 with TRBJ1-1; TRBD1 aligns across 7 bases. The junction had 10 bases not matched to a gene; V was cut back by 7 bases and J by 5 bases. Per germline, CDR1 SNHLY and CDR2 FYNNEI. The CDR3 covers 14 residues. The DNA for the CDR3 is TGTGCCAGCAACGGACAGGCCATTCTGACTGAAGCTTTCTTT. It encodes CASNGQAILTEAFF.

The V call is TRBV27, the J call TRBJ1-5, with TRBD1 matching 7 bases. V was clipped by 6 bases and J by 2 bases; unmatched bases: 4. The CDR3 has 14 amino acids. The germline V gene has CDR1 MNHEY and CDR2 SMNVEV (reference sequence). The CDR3 DNA reads as TGTGCCAGCAGCCAGGGGGTGGGCAATCAGCCCCAGCATTTT. Protein product: CASSQGVGNQPQHF.

This chain uses TRBV9 with TRBJ2-2, with 14 bases fitting TRBD2. CDR1 and CDR2 (germline): SGDLS, YYNGEE. Trimming at V came to 1 base and at J to 1 base, leaving 9 bases not matched to a gene. The CDR3 is made up of 20 amino acids. CDR3 in DNA: TGTGCCAGCAGCGTAAGTTCTGGACTAGCGGGAGGCAGGAACACCGGGGAGCTGTTTTTT. Translating it yields CASSVSSGLAGGRNTGELFF.

The chain is built from TRBV28 and TRBJ2-5; D is perhaps TRBD2 (5 bases). Germline CDR1 reads MDHEN; CDR2 reads SYDVKM. V lost 6 bases and J lost 10, with 15 bases in between. The CDR3 runs 12 residues. The CDR3 DNA follows: TGTGCCAGCAGCTCCCCCCTTCGGGACCAGTACTTC. Residues: CASSSPLRDQYF.

The chain couples TRBV10-2 to TRBJ2-1, with 11 bases lining up with TRBD2. Germline CDR1 and CDR2: WSHSY and SAAADI. The junction had 4 bases not matched to a gene; V was cut back by 6 bases and J by 6 bases. This CDR3 is 14 amino acids long. This chain's CDR3 is CASSLLAGANEQFF. CDR3 coding DNA: TGCGCCAGCAGCTTACTAGCGGGGGCCAATGAGCAGTTCTTC.

The J gene is TRBJ2-7, the V gene TRBV6-5; 10 bases agree with TRBD2. J was trimmed by 2 bases and V by 4 bases; bases with no gene match: 2. CDR3 length: 14 residues. Germline CDR1 reads MNHEY; CDR2 reads SVGAGI. CDR3 nucleotide sequence: TGTGCCAGCAGTTTCAGCGGGGGGGCCTACGAGCAGTACTTC. This encodes CASSFSGGAYEQYF.